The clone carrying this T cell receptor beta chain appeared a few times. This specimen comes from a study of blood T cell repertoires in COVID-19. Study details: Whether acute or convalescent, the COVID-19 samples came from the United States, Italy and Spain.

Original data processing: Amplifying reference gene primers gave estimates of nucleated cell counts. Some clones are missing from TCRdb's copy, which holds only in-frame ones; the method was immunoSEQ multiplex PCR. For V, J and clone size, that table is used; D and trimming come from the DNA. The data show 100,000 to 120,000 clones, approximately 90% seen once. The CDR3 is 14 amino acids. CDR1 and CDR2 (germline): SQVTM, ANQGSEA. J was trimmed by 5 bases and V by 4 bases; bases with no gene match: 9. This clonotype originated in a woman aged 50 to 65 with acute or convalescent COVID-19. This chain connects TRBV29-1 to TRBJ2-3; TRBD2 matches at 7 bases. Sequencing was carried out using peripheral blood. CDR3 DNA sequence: TGCAGCGTTGTTGGGGGGAGGGCATTAGATACGCAGTATTTT. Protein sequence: CSVVGGRALDTQYF.